These 30 T cell receptor beta chains originate from one sample sequenced in a study of T cell responses to AZD1222 COVID-19 vaccine. Sequenced by immunoSEQ multiplex PCR; TCRdb stores in-frame clones only, minus some. The repertoire has under 90,000 clones, 83% of them found once; the top ten carry 1.3%. Material: peripheral blood, obtained 28 days after the second AZD1222 dose. The receptor set was obtained from an adult who received the AZD1222 COVID-19 vaccine.

The CDR3 loop is CASSGGLGNTEAFF. As DNA, the CDR3 is TGTGCCAGCAGCGGAGGGTTGGGGAACACTGAAGCTTTCTTT. The V gene is TRBV2, the J gene TRBJ1-1; D is ambiguous. Germline V gene sequence: CDR1 SNHLY, CDR2 FYNNEI. This CDR3 spans 14 amino acids. Trimming removed 6 bases at V and 1 base at J, with 12 bases between.

This sequence joins TRBV28 and TRBJ1-4, with a weak D call TRBD1 (5 bases). V gave up 5 bases and J gave up 9 bases, with 13 bases separating them. Germline V gives CDR1 MDHEN, CDR2 SYDVKM. The CDR3 totals 13 residues. Here the CDR3 reads CASSTGSVKKLFF. DNA of the CDR3: TGTGCCAGCAGTACAGGCAGTGTAAAAAAACTGTTTTTT.

V gene TRBV30 combines with J gene TRBJ1-1, with 7 bases lining up with TRBD1. CDR1 and CDR2 (germline): GTSNPN, SVGIG (reference sequence). The length of the CDR3 is 18 residues. J gave up 5 bases and V 1 base, and 19 bases lay outside the gene matches. The CDR3, as DNA: TGTGCCTGGAGTGGACAACAGGGGACGGCGTTGAGGGGTACTGAAGCTTTCTTT. Protein product: CAWSGQQGTALRGTEAFF. Full variable domain (remainder filled in from reference TRBV30 and TRBJ1-1): SQTIHQWPATLVQPVGSPLSLECTVEGTSNPNLYWYRQAAGRGLQLLFYSVGIGQISSEVPQNLSASRPQDRQFILSSKKLLLSDSGFYLCAWSGQQGTALRGTEAFFGQGTRLTVV.

This chain links TRBV4-3 with TRBJ2-7, with 8 bases that match TRBD2. Germline lookup yields CDR1 LGHNA and CDR2 YSLEER. V was pared by 5 bases and J by 1 base, with 10 bases of the junction left unmatched. The CDR3 spans 16 residues. DNA for the CDR3: TGCGCCAGCAGCTTCGCCGGTAGCGGGACTTCCTACGAGCAGTACTTC. Its translation is CASSFAGSGTSYEQYF.

A single count supports this clone. The chain combines TRBV30 with TRBJ1-5, with 7 bases lining up with TRBD1. This CDR3 is 14 amino acids long. Germline V gives CDR1 GTSNPN, CDR2 SVGIG (reference sequence). V trimming: 2 bases; J trimming: 5 bases; junction bases outside the gene matches: 6. The CDR3 DNA is TGTGCCTGGAGTCCCGGACAGGTGTATCAGCCCCAGCATTTT. This codes for CAWSPGQVYQPQHF.

This chain links TRBV19 with TRBJ1-5; no firm D call. This CDR3 region has 13 residues. Per the germline V gene, CDR1 is LNHDA and CDR2 is SQIVND (reference sequence). V was clipped by 0 bases and J by 5 bases, with 5 bases between them. Here the CDR3 DNA reads TGTGCCAGTAGTATAGATCGGGATCAGCCCCAGCATTTT. Amino acid sequence: CASSIDRDQPQHF.

V gene TRBV27 combines with J gene TRBJ2-4; a weak D match, TRBD1 (6 bases). V was cut by 3 bases and J by 9 bases, with 12 bases left in between. Germline V gives CDR1 MNHEY, CDR2 SMNVEV (reference sequence). This CDR3 region has 13 residues. CDR3 protein: CASSLGAGSIQYF. The DNA of the CDR3 is TGTGCCAGCAGTTTGGGGGCAGGGAGCATTCAGTACTTC.

This clone was found once. The V call is TRBV7-8, the J call TRBJ1-2; D is perhaps TRBD1 (5 bases). V lost 1 base and J 4 bases, leaving 16 bases between the germline ends. There are 16 residues in the CDR3. CDR1 and CDR2 (germline): SGHVS, FQNEAQ. In DNA form, the CDR3 reads TGTGCCAGCAGCTTAGTCCCTGGGACTCCGCTCTATGGCTACACCTTC. Amino acids: CASSLVPGTPLYGYTF.

The rearrangement uses TRBV9 and TRBJ1-3, with 10 bases that match TRBD1. The CDR3 runs to 18 residues. Unmatched junction bases numbered 10, after V lost 4 bases and J lost 0 bases. CDR1 and CDR2 (germline): SGDLS, YYNGEE. The CDR3 loop is CASSPNLGQGYSGNTIYF. CDR3 DNA: TGTGCCAGCAGCCCCAATCTGGGACAGGGGTACTCTGGAAACACCATATATTTT.

The chain is built from TRBV6-6 and TRBJ1-1; TRBD1 is a possible D gene (6 bases). The CDR3 spans 16 residues. The germline V gene encodes CDR1 MNHNY and CDR2 SVGAGI (reference sequence). V gave up 2 bases and J gave up 1 base, with 14 bases separating them. CDR3 DNA: TGTGCCAGCAGTTACCCGCCGGGGGCAGGGAACACTGAAGCTTTCTTT. Amino acid sequence: CASSYPPGAGNTEAFF.

The chain uses TRBV28 and TRBJ1-5; D unresolved. CDR1 and CDR2 from the germline V gene are MDHEN and SYDVKM. The V end lost 10 bases, the J end lost 0 bases, and 13 bases lay between the germline ends. The CDR3 loop spans 14 amino acids. This chain's CDR3 is CATPGDFSNQPQHF. CDR3 nucleotides: TGTGCCACCCCTGGAGATTTTAGCAATCAGCCCCAGCATTTT.

The chain joins TRBV19 to TRBJ1-1, with 8 bases matching TRBD1. CDR1 is LNHDA, CDR2 SQIVND, per germline (reference sequence). V trimming: 4 bases; J trimming: 2 bases; junction bases outside the gene matches: 6. The length of the CDR3 is 15 residues. The CDR3 nucleotides are TGTGCCAGTAGTACTCCGGACAGGGTAAACACTGAAGCTTTCTTT. It codes for CASSTPDRVNTEAFF.

The chain carries TRBV27 and TRBJ1-2; D not resolved. CDR1 is MNHEY and CDR2 is SMNVEV in the germline V gene (reference sequence). The CDR3 is 14 residues long. The V and J ends lost 5 bases and 1 base respectively, with 11 bases between them. In DNA form, the CDR3 reads TGTGCCAGCAGTAACGGACCCAGTAACTATGGCTACACCTTC. Amino acids: CASSNGPSNYGYTF.

As to this clone: At one end, the junction sequence differs from germline, possibly due to a read error. The rearrangement uses TRBV6-2 or TRBV6-3 and TRBJ1-5; D might be TRBD1 (6 bases). The CDR3 is 16 amino acids. CDR1 MNHEY and CDR2 SVGEGT come from the germline V gene. This CDR3 reads CAGSYSSGTINQPQHF. In DNA, the CDR3 is TGTGCCGGCAGTTACTCCTCGGGGACAATTAATCAGCCCCAGCATTTT.

The chain combines TRBV5-1 with TRBJ2-5, with 9 bases lining up with TRBD2. The junction had 5 bases not matched to a gene; V was cut back by 4 bases and J by 4 bases. The CDR3 is 14 residues long. Germline lookup yields CDR1 SGHRS and CDR2 YFSETQ. CDR3 in amino acids: CASSISGSGETQYF. CDR3 bases: TGCGCCAGCAGCATTAGCGGGAGCGGAGAGACCCAGTACTTC. Supplemented by reference TRBV5-1 and TRBJ2-5, the full variable domain reads KAGVTQTPRYLIKTRGQQVTLSCSPISGHRSVSWYQQTPGQGLQFLFEYFSETQRNKGNFPGRFSGRQFSNSRSEMNVSTLELGDSALYLCASSISGSGETQYFGPGTRLLVL.

This rearrangement joins TRBV5-6 to TRBJ2-2; TRBD1 is a possible D gene (6 bases). Trimming removed 3 bases at V and 7 bases at J, with 10 bases between. CDR3 length: 13 residues. From germline, CDR1 is SGHDT and CDR2 YYEEEE. The CDR3 DNA reads TGTGCCAGCAGCTGGCAGGGGATCGGGGAGCTGTTTTTT. Protein: CASSWQGIGELFF.

This clone has only a few counts. V usage is TRBV19 and J usage is TRBJ2-3; TRBD2 matches 16 bases. Germline V lookup: CDR1 LNHDA, CDR2 SQIVND (reference sequence). The CDR3 runs to 19 residues. V was clipped by 5 bases and J by 0 bases; unmatched bases: 8. As DNA, the CDR3 is TGTGCCAGTAGTGGTCCGGGACTAGCGGGAGGGCCCAGCACAGATACGCAGTATTTT. Its protein is CASSGPGLAGGPSTDTQYF.

This clone was seen more than once but under ten times. The J gene is TRBJ1-1, the V gene TRBV11-1; D gene unclear. The germline V gene has CDR1 SGHAT and CDR2 FQDESV (reference sequence). CDR3 length: 15 residues. The ends were cut back, 5 bases at V and 0 bases at J, with 13 bases in the middle. For the CDR3, the DNA is TGTGCCAGCAGCCGAAGTCCGGATTTGAACACTGAAGCTTTCTTT. This codes for CASSRSPDLNTEAFF.

The genes are TRBV7-6 and TRBJ2-7; D call uncertain. Germline V gives CDR1 SGHVS, CDR2 FNYEAQ. The CDR3 covers 15 residues. Trimming shortened V by 5 bases and J by 6 bases, and 20 bases separated the two germline ends. CDR3 in DNA: TGTGCCAGCAGCCCCCTCCGTGGGCCCTCGCGCGAGCAGTACTTC. This sequence encodes CASSPLRGPSREQYF.

The CDR3, as DNA: TGTGCCAGCAGCGTAGCTCCCGAACGCACAGATACGCAGTATTTT. Translation gives CASSVAPERTDTQYF. This sequence joins TRBV9 and TRBJ2-3; no clear D gene. Germline V gene lookup returns CDR1 SGDLS and CDR2 YYNGEE. The V end lost 0 bases, the J end lost 1 base, and 9 bases lay between the germline ends. CDR3 size: 15 residues. Looking up the rest from reference TRBV9 and TRBJ2-3 gives the full variable domain: DSGVTQTPKHLITATGQRVTLRCSPRSGDLSVYWYQQSLDQGLQFLIQYYNGEERAKGNILERFSAQQFPDLHSELNLSSLELGDSALYFCASSVAPERTDTQYFGPGTRLTVL.

The chain is built from TRBV7-3 and TRBJ2-1; 14 bases fit TRBD2. With 5 bases clipped from V and 8 bases from J, the junction kept 8 bases outside the gene matches. The CDR3 runs 16 residues. The germline V gene has CDR1 SGHTA and CDR2 FQGTGA. The CDR3 reads CASSSSGLAGVDEQFF. CDR3 bases: TGTGCCAGCAGCAGCTCGGGACTAGCGGGAGTAGATGAGCAGTTCTTC.

The chain uses TRBV6-2 or TRBV6-3 and TRBJ2-1; D gene ambiguous. The CDR3 totals 13 residues. Germline loops: CDR1 MNHEY, CDR2 SVGEGT. Trimming removed 3 bases at V and 9 bases at J, with 12 bases between. The CDR3 sequence is CASSYGLPTEQFF. The CDR3 nucleotides read TGTGCCAGCAGTTATGGGTTGCCCACTGAGCAGTTCTTC.

V is TRBV27 and J is TRBJ2-7, with D possibly being TRBD2 (5 bases). This CDR3 spans 11 amino acids. Germline lookup yields CDR1 MNHEY and CDR2 SMNVEV (reference sequence). Trimming removed 5 bases from V and 4 bases from J, with 6 bases in between. CDR3 loop: CASSGEYEQYF. The CDR3 bases are TGTGCCAGCAGTGGGGAGTACGAGCAGTACTTC.

J is TRBJ1-2 and V is TRBV27; 7 bases fit TRBD1. J lost 8 bases, V lost 5 bases, and 17 bases had no gene match. CDR1 MNHEY and CDR2 SMNVEV come from the germline V gene (reference sequence). The CDR3 has 16 amino acids. CDR3: CASSPSPGQRHSGYTF. CDR3 nucleotides: TGTGCCAGCAGTCCGTCCCCGGGACAGCGACACTCCGGCTACACCTTC.

The chain carries TRBV2 and TRBJ1-2, with a weak D call TRBD1 (5 bases). V was cut by 7 bases and J by 5 bases, with 17 bases left in between. Germline V gene lookup returns CDR1 SNHLY and CDR2 FYNNEI. The CDR3 contains 14 residues. The CDR3 sequence: CASKLGQGSYGYTF. CDR3 DNA sequence: TGTGCCAGCAAATTGGGCCAGGGAAGTTATGGCTACACCTTC.

The rearrangement links TRBV7-9 to TRBJ1-2; D call uncertain. Germline V gene sequence: CDR1 SEHNR, CDR2 FQNEAQ (reference sequence). The ends were cut back, 5 bases at V and 6 bases at J, with 13 bases in the middle. The CDR3 loop spans 13 amino acids. CDR3 amino acids: CASSPRDKDGYTF. The CDR3 nucleotides are TGTGCCAGCAGCCCGAGGGATAAGGATGGCTACACCTTC.

The rearrangement links TRBV5-1 to TRBJ1-6, with D unresolved. CDR1 is SGHRS, CDR2 YFSETQ, per germline. V lost 3 bases, J lost 6 bases, and 16 bases lay in between. The CDR3 consists of 16 residues. This CDR3 reads CASSSDGVRLNSPLHF. The CDR3 nucleotides read TGCGCCAGCAGCTCGGACGGAGTACGCCTTAATTCACCCCTCCACTTT.

V is TRBV6-2 or TRBV6-3 and J is TRBJ2-5; 8 bases line up with TRBD2. Per germline, CDR1 MNHEY and CDR2 SVGEGT. V lost 6 bases and J lost 4; bases outside the gene matches: 13. The CDR3 runs to 16 residues. This chain's CDR3 is CASSPTSGSSGETQYF. CDR3 in DNA: TGTGCCAGCAGCCCAACTAGCGGAAGTTCTGGAGAGACCCAGTACTTC.

V usage is TRBV18 and J usage is TRBJ2-5; the match to TRBD1 covers 11 bases. The germline V gene has CDR1 KGHSH and CDR2 LQKENI. The V gene end was trimmed by 3 bases and the J gene end by 3 bases; junction bases not matched to a gene: 3. The CDR3 runs 15 residues. CDR3: CASSPGQGAKETQYF. CDR3 nucleotides: TGTGCCAGCTCACCTGGACAGGGGGCAAAAGAGACCCAGTACTTC.

The J gene is TRBJ1-2, the V gene TRBV20-1; 8 nucleotides match TRBD1. The CDR3 runs 11 residues. The J segment lost 8 bases and the V segment lost 8 bases, leaving 7 bases of the junction unmatched. CDR1 DFQATT and CDR2 SNEGSKA come from the germline V gene (reference sequence). CDR3 DNA: TGCAGTTTGGACAGGGTGGTAGGCTACACCTTC. It specifies CSLDRVVGYTF.